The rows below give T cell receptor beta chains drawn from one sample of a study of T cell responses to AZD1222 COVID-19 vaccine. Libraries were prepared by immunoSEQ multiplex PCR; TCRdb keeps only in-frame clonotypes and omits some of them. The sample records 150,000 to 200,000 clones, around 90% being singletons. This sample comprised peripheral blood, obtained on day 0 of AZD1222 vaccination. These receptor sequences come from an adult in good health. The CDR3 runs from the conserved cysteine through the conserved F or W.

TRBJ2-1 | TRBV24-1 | CATSDLWQGLFF
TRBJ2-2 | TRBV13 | CASSFRGEITTGELFF
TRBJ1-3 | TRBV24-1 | CATSDGTSPNTIYF
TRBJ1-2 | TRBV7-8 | CASSLQLTDYGYTF
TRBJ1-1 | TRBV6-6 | CASIDRERAGAEAFF
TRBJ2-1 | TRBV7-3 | CASSLRGQGAYNEQFF
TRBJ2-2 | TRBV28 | CASSLSFGELFF
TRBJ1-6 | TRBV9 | CASSVSPGGDNSPLHF
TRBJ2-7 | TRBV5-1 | CASSLGHPSEQYF
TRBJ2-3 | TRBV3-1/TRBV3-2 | CASSQGASVSTDTQYF
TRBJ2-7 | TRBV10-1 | CASSERQGTSGRGYEQYF
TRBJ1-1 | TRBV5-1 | CASSTRDIGNTEAFF
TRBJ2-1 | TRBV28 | CASNYAGNGVEQFF
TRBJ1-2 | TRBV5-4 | CASSAQTGQGYGYTF
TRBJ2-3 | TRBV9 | CASSVVDGGSPQYF
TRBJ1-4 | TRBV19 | CASSITLNNEKLFF
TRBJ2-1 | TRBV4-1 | CASSRTSLESSYNEQFF
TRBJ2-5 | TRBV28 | CASSSPETQYF
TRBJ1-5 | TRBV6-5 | CASSTEGFNQPQHF
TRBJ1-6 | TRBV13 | CASSSRSYNSPLHF
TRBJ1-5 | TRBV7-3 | CASSLIPRSQHF
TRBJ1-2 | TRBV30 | CAWNRVPANYGYTF
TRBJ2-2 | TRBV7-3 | CASSLKGVVSGRAGTGELFF
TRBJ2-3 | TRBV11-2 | CASSLEVSGLPNPDTQYF
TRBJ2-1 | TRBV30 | CAWTRSSNEQFF
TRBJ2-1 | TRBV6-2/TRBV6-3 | CASSWSTSGSYNEQFF
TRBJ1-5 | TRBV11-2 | CASSLYSGNQPQHF
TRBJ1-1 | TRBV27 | CASSSGTVWSGTEAFF
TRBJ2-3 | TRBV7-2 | CASSLEDSKTDTQYF
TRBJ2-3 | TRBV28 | CATLPLGSTDTQYF
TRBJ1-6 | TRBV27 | CASSPGTGYSPLHF
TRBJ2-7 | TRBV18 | CASSPSDGTLEEQYF
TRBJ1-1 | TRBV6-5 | CASSYFGRPEAFF
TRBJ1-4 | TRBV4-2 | CASSQDLGLNEKLFF
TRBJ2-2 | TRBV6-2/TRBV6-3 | CASSYSGGLANTGELFF
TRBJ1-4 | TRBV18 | CASSNGLNEKLFF
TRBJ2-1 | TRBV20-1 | CSASTGFNEQFF
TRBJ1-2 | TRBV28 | CASSYNRPGGYTF
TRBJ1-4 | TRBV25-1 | CASSEPGSARKLFF
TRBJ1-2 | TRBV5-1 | CASSLGHGYTF
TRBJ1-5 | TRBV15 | CATSSDVRGSNQPQHF
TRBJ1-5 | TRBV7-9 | CASSRTGSDQPQHF
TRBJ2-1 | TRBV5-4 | CASSPSTGEVYNEQFF
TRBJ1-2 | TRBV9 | CASSVGWDRVEGYTF
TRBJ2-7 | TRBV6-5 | CASSYFRTYEQYF
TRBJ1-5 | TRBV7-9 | CASSLGNSNQPQHF
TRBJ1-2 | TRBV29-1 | CSVEIGYTF
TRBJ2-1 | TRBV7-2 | CASSPRTSGGSYNEQFF